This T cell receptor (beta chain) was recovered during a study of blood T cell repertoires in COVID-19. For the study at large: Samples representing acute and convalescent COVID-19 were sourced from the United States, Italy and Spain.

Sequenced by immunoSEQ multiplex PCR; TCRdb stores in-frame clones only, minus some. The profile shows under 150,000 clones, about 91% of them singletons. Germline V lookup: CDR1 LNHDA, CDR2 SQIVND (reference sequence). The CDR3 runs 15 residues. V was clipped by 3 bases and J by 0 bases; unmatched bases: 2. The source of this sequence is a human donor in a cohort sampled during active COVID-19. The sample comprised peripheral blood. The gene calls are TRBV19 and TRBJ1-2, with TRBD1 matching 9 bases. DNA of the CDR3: TGTGCCAGTAGTATTCGGACAGGGGCTAACTATGGCTACACCTTC. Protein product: CASSIRTGANYGYTF.